This TCR beta chain was identified in a study of CD8 T cells in Susac syndrome. In germline, CDR1 is SGHTA, CDR2 FQGNSA. Trimming left V 5 bases short and J 6 bases short, with 17 bases between. The CDR3 is 14 amino acids. It was with random hexamers that 0.5 to 1 ug RNA was reverse transcribed. Each CDR3 protein gets one entry after TCRdb re-called the immunoSEQ multiplex PCR reads with MiXCR. The table lists around 200,000 distinct CDR3 sequences, about 90% of them singletons. This clonotype was counted once. The multiple sclerosis control group consisted of treatment-naive patients whose relapsing-remitting disease, which was either stable or active, fulfilled revised McDonald criteria. FACS was used to enrich TEMRA cells, whereas the CD8+ and CD4+ T cells were obtained by negative isolation.

Sequenced input: CD8+ T cells from PBMCs. The V gene is TRBV7-2, the J gene TRBJ2-7; TRBD2 is a possible D gene (7 bases). The sequence derives from a human donor with multiple sclerosis. The CDR3 sequence: CASSLTRGAGEQYF. CDR3 DNA: TGTGCCAGCAGCCTCACCCGGGGGGCGGGCGAGCAGTACTTC.